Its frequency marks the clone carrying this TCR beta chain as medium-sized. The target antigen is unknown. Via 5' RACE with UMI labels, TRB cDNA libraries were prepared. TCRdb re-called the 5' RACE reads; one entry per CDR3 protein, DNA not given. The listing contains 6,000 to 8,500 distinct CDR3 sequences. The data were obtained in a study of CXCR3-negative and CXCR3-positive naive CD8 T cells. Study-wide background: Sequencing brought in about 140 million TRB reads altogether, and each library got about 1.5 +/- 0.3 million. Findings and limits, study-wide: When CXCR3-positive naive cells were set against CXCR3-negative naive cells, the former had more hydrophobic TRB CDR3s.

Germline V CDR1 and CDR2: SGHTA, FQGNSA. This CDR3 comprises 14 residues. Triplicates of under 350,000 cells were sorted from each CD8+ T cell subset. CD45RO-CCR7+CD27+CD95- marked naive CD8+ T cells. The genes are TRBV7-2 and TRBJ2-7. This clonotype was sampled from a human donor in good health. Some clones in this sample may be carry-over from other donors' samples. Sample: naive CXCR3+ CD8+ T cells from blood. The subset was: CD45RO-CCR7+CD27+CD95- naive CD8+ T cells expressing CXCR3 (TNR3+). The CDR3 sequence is CASSPTGFSYEQYF.